The 3 T cell receptor beta chains reported below all come from one sample, sequenced in a study of cytomegalovirus exposure and HLA in healthy donors. Primers: 60 Vbeta forward and 13 Jbeta reverse. Only in-frame clones appear in the TCRdb table, and some are missing; sequencing was by immunoSEQ multiplex PCR. The sample includes about 160,000 clones, about 81% seen only once; the top ten take 0.96%. The material sequenced was PBMCs. The source is a girl aged 2 to 10 in good health and CMV-seropositive.

The CDR3 nucleotides read TGTGCCAGCAGTGACGGACAGGGAAACACAGATACGCAGTATTTT. Protein sequence: CASSDGQGNTDTQYF. The J gene is TRBJ2-3, the V gene TRBV2, with 8 nucleotides matching TRBD1. The germline gives CDR1 SNHLY, CDR2 FYNNEI. The CDR3 has 15 amino acids. Trimming took 3 bases from V and 2 from J; bases not matched to a gene: 4.

The V gene is TRBV30, the J gene TRBJ2-3; 8 positions agree with TRBD2. Trimming cost V 2 bases and J 1 base; bases outside gene matches: 17. Germline lookup yields CDR1 GTSNPN and CDR2 SVGIG (reference sequence). The CDR3 has 19 residues. In DNA form, the CDR3 reads TGTGCCTGGAGTAAAATTCCCGGGACTAGGGCACAAGGCACAGATACGCAGTATTTT. Encoded protein: CAWSKIPGTRAQGTDTQYF.

V gene TRBV28 combines with J gene TRBJ1-4; 8 nucleotides line up with TRBD1. CDR3 length equals 16 residues. Losses at the gene ends were 5 bases for V and 5 bases for J; bases not matched to a gene: 10. In germline, CDR1 is MDHEN, CDR2 SYDVKM. The CDR3 region has the DNA TGTGCCAGCAGTACGGCAGGGGGCGCACCCAATGAAAAACTGTTTTTT. Amino acids: CASSTAGGAPNEKLFF.